Sequencing of this TCR beta chain was carried out in a study of blood T cell repertoires in COVID-19. Germline CDR1 is SGHAT and CDR2 is FQDESV (reference sequence). Deletions cut 3 bases from V and 3 bases from J, with 7 bases between. The CDR3 is 13 residues long. The authors' processing: The authors estimated nucleated cell counts from reference gene primer amplification. The data were produced by immunoSEQ multiplex PCR, yet TCRdb's version contains in-frame clones alone and is incomplete. Clonal size and the V and J genes are those of that table, whereas D and trimming came from the DNA. Here the sample spans about 19,000 clones, around 87% being singletons.

This sequence originates from a man aged 65 to 79 with acute or convalescent COVID-19. The material sequenced was peripheral blood. The rearrangement joins TRBV11-1 to TRBJ2-3; TRBD1 is a possible D gene (5 bases). The CDR3 is CASSFRQTDTQYF. CDR3 sequence (DNA): TGTGCCAGCAGCTTTCGACAGACAGATACGCAGTATTTT.